One sample yielded the 14 T cell receptor beta chains listed below, sequenced in a study of blood T cell repertoires in COVID-19. TCRdb's table, derived via immunoSEQ multiplex PCR, lists solely in-frame clones and lacks some. The repertoire holds around 99,000 clones, with around three quarters as singletons. Sequenced material: peripheral blood. Receptors originate from a human donor in a cohort sampled during active or convalescent COVID-19.

This chain links TRBV7-2 with TRBJ2-5, with D perhaps TRBD2 (6 bases). The ends were cut back, 2 bases at V and 2 bases at J, with 12 bases in the middle. This CDR3 has 15 residues. Germline V CDR1 and CDR2: SGHTA, FQGNSA. The CDR3 sequence is CASSLQGLTQETQYF. CDR3 nucleotide sequence: TGTGCCAGCAGCTTACAGGGACTGACACAAGAGACCCAGTACTTC.

The rearrangement links TRBV5-1 to TRBJ1-2; D is perhaps TRBD1 (6 bases). Germline V lookup: CDR1 SGHRS, CDR2 YFSETQ. The ends were cut back, 4 bases at V and 3 bases at J, with 10 bases in the middle. This CDR3 spans 13 amino acids. The DNA of the CDR3 is TGCGCCAGCAGCGCAAGGACAGACTATGGCTACACCTTC. Protein: CASSARTDYGYTF.

This clone was counted at least ten times. The V and J genes are TRBV30 and TRBJ1-2, with D perhaps matching TRBD1 (6 bases). This CDR3 spans 17 amino acids. Germline V gives CDR1 GTSNPN, CDR2 SVGIG (reference sequence). V shed 3 bases and J shed 0 bases, with 20 bases lying between them. CDR3 loop: CAWRGPRGAVANYGYTF. CDR3 bases: TGTGCCTGGAGGGGACCCCGGGGGGCCGTAGCTAACTATGGCTACACCTTC.

Only one count was recorded for this clone. V gene TRBV3-1 (or the pseudogene TRBV3-2) combines with J gene TRBJ2-7, with a tentative D call TRBD2 (5 bases). The germline V and J ends were trimmed by 4 bases and 11 bases, with 15 bases remaining between them. The CDR3 has 12 residues. In germline, CDR1 is LGHDT, CDR2 YNNKEL (reference sequence). The CDR3 reads CASSPDSIREYF. In DNA form, the CDR3 reads TGTGCCAGCAGCCCGGACTCGATTAGGGAGTACTTC.

This rearrangement joins TRBV4-1 to TRBJ2-1; 12 bases are shared with TRBD2. Losses at the gene ends were 2 bases for V and 9 bases for J; bases not matched to a gene: 14. This CDR3 has 18 residues. Germline CDR1 and CDR2: MGHRA and YSYEKL. This chain's CDR3 is CASSQSLGAASGRVEQFF. The CDR3 DNA reads TGCGCCAGCAGCCAATCGTTGGGGGCGGCTAGCGGGAGGGTTGAGCAGTTCTTC.

The table lists this clone with a few counts. The V and J genes are TRBV6-5 and TRBJ2-1, with a possible D match to TRBD1 (7 bases). The CDR3 has 15 residues. The V end lost 4 bases, the J end lost 0 bases, and 10 bases lay between the germline ends. Germline CDR1 is MNHEY and CDR2 is SVGAGI. CDR3 residues: CASSSGGSSYNEQFF. DNA of the CDR3: TGTGCCAGCAGTTCAGGGGGGAGCTCCTACAATGAGCAGTTCTTC.

This clone has only a few counts. The V call is TRBV7-9, the J call TRBJ2-2; unclear D gene. Looked up from germline, CDR1 is SEHNR and CDR2 is FQNEAQ (reference sequence). The CDR3 is made up of 15 amino acids. V lost 1 base to trimming and J lost 1 base, with 7 bases between them. In nucleotides, the CDR3 is TGTGCCAGCAGCTTAGTACAGTTGAACACCGGGGAGCTGTTTTTT. Translating gives CASSLVQLNTGELFF.

CDR3 bases: TGTGCCAGCAGCCCGACAGGGGCTGGAAACACCATATATTTT. As protein: CASSPTGAGNTIYF. V and J are TRBV14 and TRBJ1-3, with TRBD1 identical over 8 bases. This CDR3 spans 14 amino acids. The ends lost 4 bases at V and 2 bases at J; junction bases unmatched: 1. The V gene's germline CDR1 is SGHDN and CDR2 FVKESK.

The chain is built from TRBV11-3 and TRBJ2-3, with D possibly matching TRBD2 (5 bases). CDR3 length equals 13 residues. The V end lost 1 base, the J end lost 5 bases, and 7 bases lay between the germline ends. Looked up from germline, CDR1 is SGHNT and CDR2 is YENEEA. The CDR3 coding sequence is TGTGCCAGCAGCTTAGCGGAGGTAGATACGCAGTATTTT. It translates to CASSLAEVDTQYF.

The genes are TRBV27 and TRBJ2-5; 7 nucleotides align to TRBD1. Germline CDR1 is MNHEY and CDR2 is SMNVEV (reference sequence). The CDR3 covers 16 residues. V lost 6 bases and J lost 0; bases outside the gene matches: 10. The CDR3 DNA follows: TGTGCCAGCAGCGCCGATGGGACAGCGTACCAAGAGACCCAGTACTTC. The encoded protein is CASSADGTAYQETQYF.

V usage is TRBV7-2 and J usage is TRBJ2-1; 13 nucleotides match TRBD2. V trimming: 1 base; J trimming: 5 bases; junction bases outside the gene matches: 5. This CDR3 is 17 amino acids long. Germline V gene data show CDR1 as SGHTA and CDR2 as FQGNSA. The CDR3 DNA is TGTGCCAGCAGCTTAGGACTAGCGGGGGGCCGGAACAATGAGCAGTTCTTC. This translates into CASSLGLAGGRNNEQFF.

A few counts support this clone. The chain employs TRBV4-3 and TRBJ2-1, with a tentative D call TRBD1 (5 bases). The V end was cut by 0 bases, the J end by 9 bases, with 15 bases between. The CDR3 consists of 15 residues. The germline gives CDR1 LGHNA, CDR2 YSLEER. This CDR3 is CASSQDGQGLVEQFF. In DNA form, the CDR3 reads TGCGCCAGCAGCCAAGATGGGCAGGGCCTGGTTGAGCAGTTCTTC.

The table lists this clone with a few counts. This chain links TRBV30 with TRBJ1-1, with TRBD1 identical over 7 bases. J gave up 5 bases and V 3 bases, and 9 bases lay outside the gene matches. Germline V gives CDR1 GTSNPN, CDR2 SVGIG (reference sequence). The CDR3 totals 14 residues. Here the CDR3 reads CAWSRQGRGTEAFF. The CDR3 region has the DNA TGTGCCTGGAGCAGACAGGGACGGGGAACTGAAGCTTTCTTT.

V usage is TRBV4-2 and J usage is TRBJ1-4; unclear D gene. CDR1 is LGHNA and CDR2 is YNFKEQ in the germline V gene. The V end lost 0 bases, the J end lost 4 bases, and 15 bases lay between the germline ends. The CDR3 totals 17 residues. The CDR3 nucleotides are TGTGCCAGCAGCCAAGAGGGGAGGGAGCGAAATAATGAAAAACTGTTTTTT. This encodes CASSQEGRERNNEKLFF.